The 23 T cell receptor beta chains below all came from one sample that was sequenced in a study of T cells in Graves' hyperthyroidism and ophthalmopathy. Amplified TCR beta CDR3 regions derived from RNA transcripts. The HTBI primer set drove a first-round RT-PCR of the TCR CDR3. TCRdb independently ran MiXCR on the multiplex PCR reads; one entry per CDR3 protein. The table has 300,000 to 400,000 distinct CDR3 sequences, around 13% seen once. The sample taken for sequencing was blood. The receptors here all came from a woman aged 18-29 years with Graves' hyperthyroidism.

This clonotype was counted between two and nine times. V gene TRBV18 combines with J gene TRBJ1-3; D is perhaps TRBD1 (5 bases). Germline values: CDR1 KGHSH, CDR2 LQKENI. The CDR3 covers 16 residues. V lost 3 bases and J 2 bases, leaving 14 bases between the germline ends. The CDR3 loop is CASSPKSGDPGNTIYF. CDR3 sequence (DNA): TGTGCCAGCTCACCCAAAAGTGGGGACCCTGGAAACACCATATATTTT.

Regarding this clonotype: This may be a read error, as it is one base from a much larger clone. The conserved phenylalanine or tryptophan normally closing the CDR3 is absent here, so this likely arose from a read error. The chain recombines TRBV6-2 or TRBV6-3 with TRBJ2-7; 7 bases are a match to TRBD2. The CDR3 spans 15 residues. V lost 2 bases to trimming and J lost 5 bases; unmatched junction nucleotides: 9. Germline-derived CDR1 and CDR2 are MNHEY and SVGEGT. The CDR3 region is CASSYGSSGMDEQYC. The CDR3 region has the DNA TGTGCCAGCAGTTACGGGTCTAGCGGTATGGACGAGCAGTACTGC.

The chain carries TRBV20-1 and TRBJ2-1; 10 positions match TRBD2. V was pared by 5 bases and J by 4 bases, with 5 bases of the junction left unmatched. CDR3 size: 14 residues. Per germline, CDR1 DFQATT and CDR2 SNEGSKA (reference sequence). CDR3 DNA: TGCAGTGCTGGGCTAGCGGGGGTATACAATGAGCAGTTCTTC. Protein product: CSAGLAGVYNEQFF.

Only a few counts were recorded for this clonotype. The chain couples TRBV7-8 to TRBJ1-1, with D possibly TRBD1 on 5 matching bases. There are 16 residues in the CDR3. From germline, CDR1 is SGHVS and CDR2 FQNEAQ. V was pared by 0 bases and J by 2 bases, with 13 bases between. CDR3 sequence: CASSLAPGAVNTEAFF. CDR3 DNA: TGTGCCAGCAGCTTAGCTCCCGGGGCGGTTAACACTGAAGCTTTCTTT.

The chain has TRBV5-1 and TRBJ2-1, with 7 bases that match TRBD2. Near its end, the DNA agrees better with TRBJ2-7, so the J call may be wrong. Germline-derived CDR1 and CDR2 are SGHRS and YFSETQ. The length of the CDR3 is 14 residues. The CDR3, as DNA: TGCGCCAGCAGCTTCGGGGACTACTACAATGAGCAGTACTTC. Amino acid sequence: CASSFGDYYNEQYF.

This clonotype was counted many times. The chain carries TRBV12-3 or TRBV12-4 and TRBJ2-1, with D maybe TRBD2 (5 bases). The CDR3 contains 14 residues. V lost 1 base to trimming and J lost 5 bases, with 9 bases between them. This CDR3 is CASSLVGLNNEQFF. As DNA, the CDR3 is TGTGCCAGCAGTTTAGTCGGACTGAACAATGAGCAGTTCTTC.

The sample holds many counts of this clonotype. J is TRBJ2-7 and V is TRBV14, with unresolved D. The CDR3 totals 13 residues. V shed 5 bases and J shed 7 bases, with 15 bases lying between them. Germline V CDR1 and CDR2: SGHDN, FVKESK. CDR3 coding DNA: TGTGCCAGCAGCTGGACGTCCCCGGGTGAGCAGTACTTC. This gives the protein CASSWTSPGEQYF.

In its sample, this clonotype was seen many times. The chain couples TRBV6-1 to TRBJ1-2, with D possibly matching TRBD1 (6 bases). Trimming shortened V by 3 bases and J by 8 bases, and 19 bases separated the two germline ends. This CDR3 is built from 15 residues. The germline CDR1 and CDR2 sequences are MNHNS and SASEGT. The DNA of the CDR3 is TGTGCCAGCAGTGAGGGAGGGGGGACTATCCGCGGCTACACCTTC. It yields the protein CASSEGGGTIRGYTF.

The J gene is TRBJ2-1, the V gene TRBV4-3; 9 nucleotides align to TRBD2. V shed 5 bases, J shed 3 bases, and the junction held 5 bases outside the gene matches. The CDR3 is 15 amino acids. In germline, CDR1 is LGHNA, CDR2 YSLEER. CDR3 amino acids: CASSSSSGSYNEQFF. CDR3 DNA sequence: TGCGCCAGCAGCTCTAGTAGCGGGAGCTACAATGAGCAGTTCTTC.

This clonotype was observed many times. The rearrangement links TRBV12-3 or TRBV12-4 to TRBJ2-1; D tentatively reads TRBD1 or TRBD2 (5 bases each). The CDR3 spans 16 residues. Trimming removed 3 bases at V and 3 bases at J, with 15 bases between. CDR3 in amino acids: CASSFWGIHNYNEQFF. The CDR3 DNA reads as TGTGCCAGCAGTTTTTGGGGGATCCATAACTACAATGAGCAGTTCTTC.

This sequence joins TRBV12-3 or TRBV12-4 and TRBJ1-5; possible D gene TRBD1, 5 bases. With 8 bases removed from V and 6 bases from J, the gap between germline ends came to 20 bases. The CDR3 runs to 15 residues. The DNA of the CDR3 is TGTGCCAGCTCTTTCGGGGGAAGGGTTGGTCAGCCCCAGCATTTT. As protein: CASSFGGRVGQPQHF.

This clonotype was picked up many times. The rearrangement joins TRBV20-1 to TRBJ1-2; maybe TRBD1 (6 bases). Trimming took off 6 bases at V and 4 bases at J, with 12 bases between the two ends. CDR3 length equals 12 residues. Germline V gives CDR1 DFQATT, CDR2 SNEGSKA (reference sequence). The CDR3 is CSAPRTAYGYTF. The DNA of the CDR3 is TGCAGTGCCCCCCGGACAGCCTATGGCTACACCTTC.

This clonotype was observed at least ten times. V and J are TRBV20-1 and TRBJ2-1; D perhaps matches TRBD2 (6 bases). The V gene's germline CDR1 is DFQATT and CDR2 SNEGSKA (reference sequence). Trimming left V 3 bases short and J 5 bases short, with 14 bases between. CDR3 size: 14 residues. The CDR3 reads CSASWDSPNNEQFF. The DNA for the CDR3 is TGCAGTGCTAGTTGGGACTCACCAAACAATGAGCAGTTCTTC.

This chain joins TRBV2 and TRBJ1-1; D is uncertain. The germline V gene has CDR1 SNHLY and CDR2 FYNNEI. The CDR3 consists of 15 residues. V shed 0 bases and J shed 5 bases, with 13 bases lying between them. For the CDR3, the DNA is TGTGCCAGCAGTGAAGCAGGACGGGTAGGGACTGAAGCTTTCTTT. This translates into CASSEAGRVGTEAFF. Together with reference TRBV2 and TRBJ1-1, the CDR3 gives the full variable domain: EPEVTQTPSHQVTQMGQEVILRCVPISNHLYFYWYRQILGQKVEFLVSFYNNEISEKSEIFDDQFSVERPDGSNFTLKIRSTKLEDSAMYFCASSEAGRVGTEAFFGQGTRLTVV.

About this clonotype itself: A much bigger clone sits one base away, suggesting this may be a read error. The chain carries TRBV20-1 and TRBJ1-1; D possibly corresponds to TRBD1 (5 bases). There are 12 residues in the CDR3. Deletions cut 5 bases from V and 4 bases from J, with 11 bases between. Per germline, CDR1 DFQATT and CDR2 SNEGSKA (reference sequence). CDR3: CSAWGMSTEAFF. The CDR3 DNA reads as TGCAGTGCTTGGGGCATGAGCACTGAAGCTTTCTTT.

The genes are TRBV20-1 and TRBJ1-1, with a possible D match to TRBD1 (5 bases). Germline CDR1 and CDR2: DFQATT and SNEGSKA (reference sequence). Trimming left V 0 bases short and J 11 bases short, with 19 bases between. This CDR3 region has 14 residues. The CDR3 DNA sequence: TGCAGTGCTAGAGATCTGGAGGGGACGGAGACGGCTTTCTTT. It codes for CSARDLEGTETAFF.

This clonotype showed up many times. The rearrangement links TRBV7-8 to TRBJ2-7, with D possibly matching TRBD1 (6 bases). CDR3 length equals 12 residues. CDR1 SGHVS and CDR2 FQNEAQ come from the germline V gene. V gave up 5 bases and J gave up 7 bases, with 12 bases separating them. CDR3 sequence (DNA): TGTGCCAGCAGCGGGGGCCCTCAGGAGCAGTACTTC. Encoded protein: CASSGGPQEQYF.

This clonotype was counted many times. CDR3 DNA: TGCAGTGCTAGAGCTCCAACAGGGGGCCTTCACACAGATACGCAGTATTTT. Amino acids: CSARAPTGGLHTDTQYF. The gene calls are TRBV20-1 and TRBJ2-3, with 9 nucleotides matching TRBD1. Germline assignment: CDR1 DFQATT and CDR2 SNEGSKA (reference sequence). Trimming at V came to 1 base and at J to 2 bases, leaving 10 bases not matched to a gene. This CDR3 region has 17 residues.

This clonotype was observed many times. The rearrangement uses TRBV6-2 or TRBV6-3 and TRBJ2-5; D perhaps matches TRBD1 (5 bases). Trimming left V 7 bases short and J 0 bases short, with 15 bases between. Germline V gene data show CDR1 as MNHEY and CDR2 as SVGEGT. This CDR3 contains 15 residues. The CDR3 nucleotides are TGTGCCAGCATTCCCCTAACAGGCCACCAAGAGACCCAGTACTTC. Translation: CASIPLTGHQETQYF.

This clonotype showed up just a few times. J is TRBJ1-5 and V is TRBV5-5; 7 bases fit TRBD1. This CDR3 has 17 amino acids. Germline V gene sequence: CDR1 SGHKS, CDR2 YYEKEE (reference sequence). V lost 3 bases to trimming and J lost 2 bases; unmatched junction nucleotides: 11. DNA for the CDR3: TGTGCCAGCAGCTCCGGAGGGGGCGAGTATGGCAATCAGCCCCAGCATTTT. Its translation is CASSSGGGEYGNQPQHF.

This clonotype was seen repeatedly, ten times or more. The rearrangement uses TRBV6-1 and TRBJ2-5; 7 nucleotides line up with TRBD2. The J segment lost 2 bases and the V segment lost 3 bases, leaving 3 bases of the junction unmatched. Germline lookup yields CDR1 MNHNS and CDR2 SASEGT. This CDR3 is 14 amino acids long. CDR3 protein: CASSDGGVQETQYF. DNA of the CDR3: TGTGCCAGCAGTGATGGGGGGGTACAAGAGACCCAGTACTTC.

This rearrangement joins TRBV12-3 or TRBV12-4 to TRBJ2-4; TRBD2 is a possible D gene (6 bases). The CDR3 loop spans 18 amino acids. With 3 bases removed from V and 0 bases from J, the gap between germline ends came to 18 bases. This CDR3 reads CASSFSLGGALAKNIQYF. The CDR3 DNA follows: TGTGCCAGCAGTTTTAGCTTAGGAGGGGCACTAGCCAAAAACATTCAGTACTTC.

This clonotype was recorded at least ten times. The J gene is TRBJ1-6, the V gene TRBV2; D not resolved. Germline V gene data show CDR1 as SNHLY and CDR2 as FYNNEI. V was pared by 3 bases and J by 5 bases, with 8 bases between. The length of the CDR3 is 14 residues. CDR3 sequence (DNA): TGTGCCAGCAGTGACCCACGGGATAATTCACCCCTCCACTTT. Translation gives CASSDPRDNSPLHF.